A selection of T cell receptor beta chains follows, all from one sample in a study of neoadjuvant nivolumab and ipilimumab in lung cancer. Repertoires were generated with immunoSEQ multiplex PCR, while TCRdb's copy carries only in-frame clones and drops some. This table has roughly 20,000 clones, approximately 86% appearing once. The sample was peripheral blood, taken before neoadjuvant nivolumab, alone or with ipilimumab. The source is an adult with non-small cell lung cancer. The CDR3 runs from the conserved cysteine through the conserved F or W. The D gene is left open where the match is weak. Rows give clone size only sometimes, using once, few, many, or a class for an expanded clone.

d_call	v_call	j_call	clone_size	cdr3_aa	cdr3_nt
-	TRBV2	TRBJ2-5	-	CASSEMGPQSTQYF	TGTGCCAGCAGTGAAATGGGACCCCAATCGACTCAGTACTTC
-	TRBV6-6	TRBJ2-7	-	CASSRSLQGTSYEQYF	TGTGCCAGCAGCAGAAGCCTCCAGGGGACCTCCTACGAGCAGTACTTC
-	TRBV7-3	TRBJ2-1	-	CASSLIGSGISEQFF	TGTGCCAGCAGCCTAATCGGTTCGGGTATCAGTGAGCAGTTCTTC
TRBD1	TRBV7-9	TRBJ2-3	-	CASSPPDRGPDTQYF	TGTGCCAGCAGCCCCCCGGACAGGGGACCAGATACGCAGTATTTT
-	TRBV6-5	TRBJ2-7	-	CASSYGEAYEQYF	TGTGCCAGCAGTTACGGGGAGGCCTACGAGCAGTACTTC
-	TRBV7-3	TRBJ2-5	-	CASSLRSGSETQYF	TGTGCCAGCAGCTTAAGGTCGGGTTCGGAGACCCAGTACTTC
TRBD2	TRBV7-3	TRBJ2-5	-	CASSLLAGVPQYF	TGTGCCAGCAGCTTACTAGCGGGAGTGCCCCAGTACTTC
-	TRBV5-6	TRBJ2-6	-	CASTAQSGANVLTF	TGTGCCAGCACCGCTCAATCCGGGGCCAACGTCCTGACTTTC
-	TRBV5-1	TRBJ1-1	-	CASSSDQMNTEAFF	TGCGCCAGCAGCTCAGATCAAATGAACACTGAAGCTTTCTTT
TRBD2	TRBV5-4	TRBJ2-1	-	CASSSRTSGSDEQFF	TGTGCCAGCAGCTCCCGGACTAGCGGGAGCGATGAGCAGTTCTTC
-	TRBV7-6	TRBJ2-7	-	CASSSGREWGEQYF	TGTGCCAGCAGCTCGGGACGGGAGTGGGGGGAGCAGTACTTC
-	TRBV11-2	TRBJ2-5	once	CASSLTRETQYF	TGTGCCAGCAGCTTAACTCGGGAGACCCAGTACTTC
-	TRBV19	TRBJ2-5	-	CASSYTGMETQYF	TGTGCCAGTAGTTATACAGGGATGGAGACCCAGTACTTC
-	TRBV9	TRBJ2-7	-	CASSVGFAGPNEQYF	TGTGCCAGCAGCGTAGGTTTTGCGGGACCCAACGAGCAGTACTTC
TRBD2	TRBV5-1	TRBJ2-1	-	CASSLGGSGRHNEQFF	TGCGCCAGCAGCTTGGGAGGTAGCGGGAGACACAATGAGCAGTTCTTC
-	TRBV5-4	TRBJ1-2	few	CASSKDGRQGYTF	TGTGCCAGCAGCAAGGACGGGCGGCAAGGCTACACCTTC
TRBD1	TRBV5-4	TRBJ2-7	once	CASSSDSGGYEQYF	TGTGCCAGCAGCTCGGACTCAGGGGGCTACGAGCAGTACTTC
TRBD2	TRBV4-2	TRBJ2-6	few	CASSQETSGSGANVLTF	TGTGCCAGCAGCCAAGAGACTAGCGGGTCTGGGGCCAACGTCCTGACTTTC
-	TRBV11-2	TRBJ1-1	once	CASSLETLSGLGAFF	TGTGCCAGCAGCTTAGAGACACTCTCTGGCCTAGGAGCTTTCTTT
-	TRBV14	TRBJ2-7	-	CASSQLKQVFSYEQYF	TGTGCCAGCAGCCAATTAAAACAGGTGTTCTCCTACGAGCAGTACTTC
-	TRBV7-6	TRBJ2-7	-	CASSLALGQQYF	TGTGCCAGCAGCTTAGCGTTGGGACAGCAGTACTTC
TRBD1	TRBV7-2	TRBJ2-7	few	CASSFWTGAYEQYF	TGTGCCAGCAGCTTTTGGACAGGGGCCTACGAGCAGTACTTC
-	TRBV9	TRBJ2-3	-	CASSGAGWDTQYF	TGTGCCAGCAGCGGGGCCGGGTGGGATACGCAGTATTTT
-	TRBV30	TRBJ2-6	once	CALNAPTLSGANVLTF	TGTGCCTTGAACGCCCCAACTCTCTCTGGGGCCAACGTCCTGACTTTC
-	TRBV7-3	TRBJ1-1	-	CASSLGGVNTEAFF	TGTGCCAGCAGCTTAGGAGGCGTGAACACTGAAGCTTTCTTT
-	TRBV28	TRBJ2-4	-	CASSPRPGSAKNIQYF	TGTGCCAGCAGTCCTCGACCAGGGTCGGCCAAAAACATTCAGTACTTC
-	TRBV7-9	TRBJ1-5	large	CASSLVGGRGQPQHF	TGTGCCAGCAGCTTAGTTGGAGGGCGCGGTCAGCCCCAGCATTTT
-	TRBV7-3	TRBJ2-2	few	CASSLIPSKVFF	TGTGCCAGCAGCCTGATCCCCTCGAAGGTGTTTTTT
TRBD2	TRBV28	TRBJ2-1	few	CASSSLAGVGNEQFF	TGTGCCAGCAGCTCTCTAGCGGGAGTGGGCAATGAGCAGTTCTTC
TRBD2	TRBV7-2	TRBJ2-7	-	CASRPGLAGEEQYF	TGTGCCAGCAGACCGGGACTAGCGGGAGAGGAGCAGTACTTC
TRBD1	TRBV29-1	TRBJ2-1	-	CSVGQGRDNEQFF	TGCAGCGTTGGACAGGGAAGAGACAATGAGCAGTTCTTC